These T cell receptor beta chains were read from a single sample in a study of blood T cell repertoires in COVID-19. Measured with immunoSEQ multiplex PCR; TCRdb has only the in-frame clones, and not every one. The repertoire has 200,000 to 250,000 clones, just under 90% of them found once; the top ten carry less than 3.5%. Sequencing input: peripheral blood. All receptors come from a man aged 25-40 years with COVID-19, enrolled during active disease. Both conserved end residues are part of each CDR3. Fields, in order: V gene, J gene, D gene, clone size, CDR3 DNA, CDR3 protein. A D gene is named only where the DNA matches it firmly. Clone size is shown for a subset of rows, as once, few, many or a class of expanded clone.

v_gene: TRBV2; j_gene: TRBJ1-2; d_gene: NA; abundance: NA; CDR3nt: TGTGCCAGCAGTGGGGAAGCAGGGAACTATGGCTACACCTTC; CDR3aa: CASSGEAGNYGYTF
v_gene: TRBV4-1; j_gene: TRBJ2-7; d_gene: NA; abundance: NA; CDR3nt: TGCGCCAGCAGCGCCTGGGACAAGACCTACGAGCAGTACTTC; CDR3aa: CASSAWDKTYEQYF
v_gene: TRBV9; j_gene: TRBJ2-1; d_gene: NA; abundance: NA; CDR3nt: TGTGCCAGCAGCGTACTGACAGTCGATGAGCAGTTCTTC; CDR3aa: CASSVLTVDEQFF
v_gene: TRBV27; j_gene: TRBJ2-2; d_gene: TRBD1; abundance: NA; CDR3nt: TGTGCCAGCAGTTCTGACGGGACAGGGGGCGGAACCGGGGAGCTGTTTTTT; CDR3aa: CASSSDGTGGGTGELFF
v_gene: TRBV6-5; j_gene: TRBJ1-2; d_gene: NA; abundance: NA; CDR3nt: TGTGCCAGCAGTCCTCAGGGAAGCCACTATGGCTACACCTTC; CDR3aa: CASSPQGSHYGYTF
v_gene: TRBV3-1/TRBV3-2; j_gene: TRBJ1-2; d_gene: TRBD1; abundance: NA; CDR3nt: TGTGCCAGCAGCCAAGGACAGGGGGCGCGCGGCTACACCTTC; CDR3aa: CASSQGQGARGYTF
v_gene: TRBV6-5; j_gene: TRBJ1-2; d_gene: TRBD1; abundance: NA; CDR3nt: TGTGCCAGCAGCCGTGGACAGGGAATGAGTGGCTACACCTTC; CDR3aa: CASSRGQGMSGYTF
v_gene: TRBV15; j_gene: TRBJ2-1; d_gene: TRBD2; abundance: NA; CDR3nt: TGTGCCACCAGGAGTCCTATGGGGCTAGCGGGGGGGAGCTCCTACAATGAGCAGTTCTTC; CDR3aa: CATRSPMGLAGGSSYNEQFF
v_gene: TRBV5-5; j_gene: TRBJ2-5; d_gene: NA; abundance: NA; CDR3nt: TGTGCCAGCAGCTTAGGGGGAGAGGAGACCCAGTACTTC; CDR3aa: CASSLGGEETQYF
v_gene: TRBV6-5; j_gene: TRBJ1-5; d_gene: NA; abundance: NA; CDR3nt: TGTGCCAGCAGCGGAACTAGGGGGAGCAATCAGCCCCAGCATTTT; CDR3aa: CASSGTRGSNQPQHF
v_gene: TRBV6-2/TRBV6-3; j_gene: TRBJ1-5; d_gene: TRBD1; abundance: many; CDR3nt: TGTGCCAGCAGTTTCCCCTCGGACAGGGTCCAGCCCCAGCATTTT; CDR3aa: CASSFPSDRVQPQHF
v_gene: TRBV3-1/TRBV3-2; j_gene: TRBJ2-1; d_gene: NA; abundance: NA; CDR3nt: TGTGCCAGCAGCCAACGGGGGGCAAGTGAGCAGTTCTTC; CDR3aa: CASSQRGASEQFF
v_gene: TRBV7-9; j_gene: TRBJ2-7; d_gene: TRBD1; abundance: NA; CDR3nt: TGTGCCAGCAGCTTATGGCAGGGGGCCCCTAGCTCCTACGAGCAGTACTTC; CDR3aa: CASSLWQGAPSSYEQYF
v_gene: TRBV28; j_gene: TRBJ1-3; d_gene: TRBD1; abundance: NA; CDR3nt: TGTGCCAGCAGTACGAGGACAGGGACCTCCTCTGGAAACACCATATATTTT; CDR3aa: CASSTRTGTSSGNTIYF
v_gene: TRBV19; j_gene: TRBJ2-3; d_gene: NA; abundance: NA; CDR3nt: TGTGCCAGTAGTATCCGGGACTTCACAGATACGCAGTATTTT; CDR3aa: CASSIRDFTDTQYF
v_gene: TRBV30; j_gene: TRBJ1-6; d_gene: TRBD1; abundance: NA; CDR3nt: TGTGCCTGGAGTCAGGGGGTTTATTATAATTCACCCCTCCACTTT; CDR3aa: CAWSQGVYYNSPLHF
v_gene: TRBV28; j_gene: TRBJ1-6; d_gene: TRBD1; abundance: NA; CDR3nt: TGTGCCAGCACCTCGGGACAGGGTAACTCACCCCTCCACTTT; CDR3aa: CASTSGQGNSPLHF
v_gene: TRBV28; j_gene: TRBJ2-7; d_gene: NA; abundance: NA; CDR3nt: TGTGCCAGCAGCCGTTTCTCGGGGAATCCTAAGGAACAGTACTTC; CDR3aa: CASSRFSGNPKEQYF
v_gene: TRBV28; j_gene: TRBJ2-1; d_gene: NA; abundance: NA; CDR3nt: TGTGCCAGCACCCTAGGAAGTGAGCAGTTCTTC; CDR3aa: CASTLGSEQFF
v_gene: TRBV28; j_gene: TRBJ1-1; d_gene: TRBD1; abundance: NA; CDR3nt: TGTGCCAGCAGTTTATCGAGTCTGGGGGACAGGGTCACTGAAGCTTTCTTT; CDR3aa: CASSLSSLGDRVTEAFF
v_gene: TRBV5-1; j_gene: TRBJ2-6; d_gene: NA; abundance: NA; CDR3nt: TGCGCCAGCAGCTTGGGGTCCCAGGGTGCGGCCAACGTCCTGACTTTC; CDR3aa: CASSLGSQGAANVLTF
v_gene: TRBV9; j_gene: TRBJ2-7; d_gene: NA; abundance: NA; CDR3nt: TGTGCCAGCAGCGCCCCCGGGTCGGGGAGGCACGAGCAGTACTTC; CDR3aa: CASSAPGSGRHEQYF
v_gene: TRBV7-2; j_gene: TRBJ1-5; d_gene: NA; abundance: NA; CDR3nt: TGTGCCAGCAGCCAACAATCAGGGGCCAATCAGCCCCAGCATTTT; CDR3aa: CASSQQSGANQPQHF
v_gene: TRBV7-3; j_gene: TRBJ2-1; d_gene: NA; abundance: NA; CDR3nt: TGTGCCAGCAGCTTAGGGACTCTCCACAATGAGCAGTTCTTC; CDR3aa: CASSLGTLHNEQFF
v_gene: TRBV7-3; j_gene: TRBJ2-7; d_gene: TRBD2; abundance: NA; CDR3nt: TGTGCCAGCAGCTATGGGACTAGTGGGTCCTACGAGCAGTACTTC; CDR3aa: CASSYGTSGSYEQYF
v_gene: TRBV19; j_gene: TRBJ2-3; d_gene: TRBD2; abundance: NA; CDR3nt: TGTGCCAGTTCCCTAGCGGGGGCTTTCACAGATACGCAGTATTTT; CDR3aa: CASSLAGAFTDTQYF
v_gene: TRBV9; j_gene: TRBJ2-1; d_gene: NA; abundance: NA; CDR3nt: TGTGCCAGCAGCGTCTCCCCCGAGGATTGGCAGTTCTTC; CDR3aa: CASSVSPEDWQFF
v_gene: TRBV9; j_gene: TRBJ1-1; d_gene: NA; abundance: NA; CDR3nt: TGTGCCAGCAGCCTAGGGTCGGTGAACACTGAAGCTTTCTTT; CDR3aa: CASSLGSVNTEAFF
v_gene: TRBV7-9; j_gene: TRBJ2-1; d_gene: NA; abundance: NA; CDR3nt: TGTGCCAGCATGCTCGATGGGGGGTCCTACAATGAGCAGTTCTTC; CDR3aa: CASMLDGGSYNEQFF
v_gene: TRBV7-3; j_gene: TRBJ2-7; d_gene: TRBD2; abundance: NA; CDR3nt: TGTGCCAGCAGCCCCGGGGGGGGCCACGAGCAGTACTTC; CDR3aa: CASSPGGGHEQYF
v_gene: TRBV4-3; j_gene: TRBJ1-6; d_gene: NA; abundance: NA; CDR3nt: TGCGCCAGCAGCCAAACCCTTCCTACTAGCTCCTATAATTCACCCCTCCACTTT; CDR3aa: CASSQTLPTSSYNSPLHF
v_gene: TRBV11-1; j_gene: TRBJ2-1; d_gene: TRBD1; abundance: NA; CDR3nt: TGTGCCAGCAGTCCGAAAGGGACAGGGGGGTACAATGAGCAGTTCTTC; CDR3aa: CASSPKGTGGYNEQFF
v_gene: TRBV4-2; j_gene: TRBJ1-2; d_gene: NA; abundance: NA; CDR3nt: TGTGCCAGCAGCCCTCGGGGGGCAAGCTATGGCTACACCTTC; CDR3aa: CASSPRGASYGYTF
v_gene: TRBV4-1; j_gene: TRBJ2-1; d_gene: TRBD1; abundance: once; CDR3nt: TGCGCCAGCAGCCAGCCTCGACAGGGGAAATACAATGAGCAGTTCTTC; CDR3aa: CASSQPRQGKYNEQFF
v_gene: TRBV27; j_gene: TRBJ1-4; d_gene: NA; abundance: NA; CDR3nt: TGTGCCAGCAGTTTAGCAGACACCAGGAACCATGAAAAACTGTTTTTT; CDR3aa: CASSLADTRNHEKLFF
v_gene: TRBV2; j_gene: TRBJ2-2; d_gene: TRBD1; abundance: NA; CDR3nt: TGTGCCAGCAGAGCGACAGGGCGGGTGAACACCGGGGAGCTGTTTTTT; CDR3aa: CASRATGRVNTGELFF
v_gene: TRBV7-2; j_gene: TRBJ1-1; d_gene: TRBD1; abundance: NA; CDR3nt: TGTGCCAGCAGCTTACACAGGGGAAACACTGAAGCTTTCTTT; CDR3aa: CASSLHRGNTEAFF
v_gene: TRBV6-1; j_gene: TRBJ1-2; d_gene: NA; abundance: NA; CDR3nt: TGTGCCAGCAGTGAACGGGATTATGGCTACACCTTC; CDR3aa: CASSERDYGYTF
v_gene: TRBV5-5; j_gene: TRBJ1-1; d_gene: TRBD1; abundance: few; CDR3nt: TGTGCCAGCAGCTTGGACAGGGGGCTATTGAACACTATGGTGAACACTGAAGCTTTCTTT; CDR3aa: CASSLDRGLLNTMVNTEAFF
v_gene: TRBV4-3; j_gene: TRBJ2-1; d_gene: TRBD2; abundance: NA; CDR3nt: TGCGCCAGCAGCCAACCTGCAATCCTAGCGGGGGGGGACAATGAGCAGTTCTTC; CDR3aa: CASSQPAILAGGDNEQFF
v_gene: TRBV5-1; j_gene: TRBJ1-1; d_gene: NA; abundance: NA; CDR3nt: TGCGCCAGCAACCGCGGGGGCTCCGGGACACAAAACACTGAAGCTTTCTTT; CDR3aa: CASNRGGSGTQNTEAFF
v_gene: TRBV10-3; j_gene: TRBJ1-6; d_gene: NA; abundance: NA; CDR3nt: TGTGCCATCAGTGAGTCGCAAGCGGCGGGGTGGTCCTATAATTCACCCCTCCACTTT; CDR3aa: CAISESQAAGWSYNSPLHF
v_gene: TRBV2; j_gene: TRBJ2-7; d_gene: TRBD2; abundance: NA; CDR3nt: TGTGCCAGCAGTGTAACTAGCGGGGGGTCGGACCAGTACGAGCAGTACTTC; CDR3aa: CASSVTSGGSDQYEQYF
v_gene: TRBV10-3; j_gene: TRBJ2-3; d_gene: TRBD2; abundance: NA; CDR3nt: TGTGCCATCGGGGGACTAGCGGCTAGCACAGATACGCAGTATTTT; CDR3aa: CAIGGLAASTDTQYF
v_gene: TRBV5-5; j_gene: TRBJ2-3; d_gene: NA; abundance: NA; CDR3nt: TGTGCCAGCAGCCCCGGACAGTCCGCATCTAGCACAGATACGCAGTATTTT; CDR3aa: CASSPGQSASSTDTQYF
v_gene: TRBV28; j_gene: TRBJ2-3; d_gene: TRBD1; abundance: NA; CDR3nt: TGTGCCAGCAGTCCGCCCGACAGGGTGCAGGATACGCAGTATTTT; CDR3aa: CASSPPDRVQDTQYF
v_gene: TRBV25-1; j_gene: TRBJ1-4; d_gene: TRBD1; abundance: NA; CDR3nt: TGTGCCAGCAGTCTACAGGGGAATGAAAAACTGTTTTTT; CDR3aa: CASSLQGNEKLFF
v_gene: TRBV5-1; j_gene: TRBJ1-1; d_gene: TRBD1; abundance: NA; CDR3nt: TGCGCCAGCAGCCGAACAGGGGTAAACACTGAAGCTTTCTTT; CDR3aa: CASSRTGVNTEAFF
v_gene: TRBV11-2; j_gene: TRBJ2-1; d_gene: NA; abundance: NA; CDR3nt: TGTGCCAGCAGCTCGCGATGGTCCAATGAGCAGTTCTTC; CDR3aa: CASSSRWSNEQFF
v_gene: TRBV4-1; j_gene: TRBJ1-5; d_gene: TRBD1; abundance: once; CDR3nt: TGCGCCAGCAGCCAAGTCCAGGGGGCAATCCCGGGTCAGCCCCAGCATTTT; CDR3aa: CASSQVQGAIPGQPQHF
v_gene: TRBV4-2; j_gene: TRBJ1-5; d_gene: NA; abundance: NA; CDR3nt: TGTGCCAGCAGCCAAGATAGGCTAGGGGTTATGGGCAATCAGCCCCAGCATTTT; CDR3aa: CASSQDRLGVMGNQPQHF